Detailed here is one T cell receptor (beta chain). The antigen remains undetermined. These data belong to a study of T cell responses to AZD1222 COVID-19 vaccine. Study findings and constraints: Seropositivity was recorded at baseline in only 6 or 7 AZD1222 recipients. Spike-specific TCR repertoires showed rising breadth and depth after two AZD1222 doses.

Using immunoSEQ multiplex PCR, the repertoire was profiled, and TCRdb retains in-frame clones only, with some absent. The sample records tens of thousands of clones, roughly nine tenths being singletons. The CDR3 totals 15 residues. Here the sequenced sample was peripheral blood, taken 28 days after the second AZD1222 dose. The clonotype comes from an adult who received the AZD1222 COVID-19 vaccine. This chain connects TRBV12-2 to TRBJ1-1. TRBV12-2 is annotated as a pseudogene. The DNA of the CDR3 is TGTGCAAGTCGCTTCGAGCCGGTAGGTGACACTGAAGCTTTCTTT. Translated, it gives CASRFEPVGDTEAFF.